The 31 T cell receptor beta chains presented below share a single source sample, sequenced in a study of T cells in Graves' hyperthyroidism and ophthalmopathy. Amplification yielded TCR beta CDR3 regions, with RNA transcripts as the source. Researchers ran a first-round RT-PCR on the TCR CDR3 using the HTBI primer set. Via MiXCR, TCRdb re-called the multiplex PCR reads, giving one row per CDR3 protein. The sample shows some 530,000 distinct CDR3 sequences, approximately 23% of them seen only once. Sequenced material: blood. Every receptor here comes from a woman aged 70 to 79 with Graves' ophthalmopathy.

The chain links TRBV6-5 to TRBJ1-1, with TRBD1 identical over 8 bases. Trimming cost V 2 bases and J 4 bases; bases outside gene matches: 15. CDR1 is MNHEY, CDR2 SVGAGI, per germline. The CDR3 sequence is 18 residues long. The CDR3 bases are TGTGCCAGCAGTTACAACTTGGACAGGGAGCTTTCGGGCACTGAAGCTTTCTTT. Protein: CASSYNLDRELSGTEAFF.

This clonotype appeared a few times. The chain recombines TRBV5-1 with TRBJ2-2; 10 nucleotides agree with TRBD2. Germline V gene sequence: CDR1 SGHRS, CDR2 YFSETQ. Trimming cost V 4 bases and J 5 bases; bases outside gene matches: 5. This CDR3 contains 15 residues. The CDR3 protein is CASSEIAGGTGELFF. DNA for the CDR3: TGCGCCAGCAGCGAAATAGCGGGAGGAACCGGGGAGCTGTTTTTT.

Ten or more counts support this clonotype. The chain is built from TRBV6-1 and TRBJ1-5, with 9 bases identical to TRBD1. Germline V gives CDR1 MNHNS, CDR2 SASEGT. The V and J ends lost 6 bases and 6 bases, in that order; junction bases with no gene match: 18. The CDR3 loop spans 18 amino acids. The CDR3 coding sequence is TGTGCCAGCAGACCTCCGGGACAGGGCGATTGGGAGCGTCAGCCCCAGCATTTT. The encoded protein is CASRPPGQGDWERQPQHF.

The chain employs TRBV20-1 and TRBJ2-2, with unresolved D. V lost 4 bases and J 5 bases, leaving 8 bases between the germline ends. The CDR3 has 12 residues. Looked up from germline, CDR1 is DFQATT and CDR2 is SNEGSKA (reference sequence). The CDR3 reads CSAKSETGELFF. The CDR3 coding sequence is TGCAGTGCTAAGAGCGAGACCGGGGAGCTGTTTTTT.

This clonotype showed up many times. The chain is built from TRBV7-2 and TRBJ1-2, with TRBD1 matching over 11 bases. The CDR3 sequence is 17 residues long. The trim removed 1 base at V and 4 bases at J, leaving 8 bases unmatched. Germline V gives CDR1 SGHTA, CDR2 FQGNSA. The CDR3 here is CASSLEGTGGWTYGYTF. CDR3 sequence (DNA): TGTGCCAGCAGCTTAGAAGGGACAGGGGGGTGGACCTATGGCTACACCTTC. The whole variable domain, remainder taken from reference TRBV7-2 and TRBJ1-2, is GAGVSQSPSNKVTEKGKDVELRCDPISGHTALYWYRQSLGQGLEFLIYFQGNSAPDKSGLPSDRFSAERTGGSVSTLTIQRTQQEDSAVYLCASSLEGTGGWTYGYTFGSGTRLTVV.

The chain links TRBV30 to TRBJ2-7; D is perhaps TRBD2 (5 bases). The CDR3 loop spans 16 amino acids. Trimming left V 3 bases short and J 6 bases short, with 24 bases between. Germline V CDR1 and CDR2: GTSNPN, SVGIG (reference sequence). The CDR3: CAWSGGALPLPSEQYF. The CDR3 DNA follows: TGTGCCTGGAGCGGAGGAGCGTTACCTCTACCCTCCGAGCAGTACTTC.

On this clonotype itself: An end of the junction does not agree with germline; a read error may underlie this. This chain connects TRBV19 to TRBJ2-1; a possible D gene is TRBD1 (5 bases). The germline CDR1 and CDR2 sequences are LNHDA and SQIVND (reference sequence). The CDR3 consists of 12 residues. The chain's CDR3 is CANSIQGNEQFF. The CDR3 nucleotides read TGTGCCAATAGTATTCAGGGCAATGAGCAGTTCTTC. Full variable domain (missing parts from reference TRBV19 and TRBJ2-1): DGGITQSPKYLFRKEGQNVTLSCEQNLNHDAMYWYRQDPGQGLRLIYYSQIVNDFQKGDIAEGYSVSREKKESFPLTVTSAQKNPTAFYLCANSIQGNEQFFGPGTRLTVL.

The chain couples TRBV18 to TRBJ1-2; D is unclear. Deletions cut 5 bases from V and 8 bases from J, with 12 bases between. This CDR3 contains 12 residues. The germline CDR1 and CDR2 sequences are KGHSH and LQKENI. The CDR3 reads CASSTDAVGYTF. The CDR3 DNA reads TGTGCCAGCTCAACGGACGCCGTCGGCTACACCTTC.

This clonotype has more than one count but fewer than ten. The chain employs TRBV2 and TRBJ1-3, with D unclear. The CDR3 contains 16 residues. V dropped 1 base and J dropped 4 bases, with 14 bases sitting between them. Looked up from germline, CDR1 is SNHLY and CDR2 is FYNNEI. CDR3 sequence (DNA): TGTGCCAGCAGTGAAGAGCGGGCCTCGGGAGGAAACACCATATATTTT. It encodes CASSEERASGGNTIYF.

This clonotype was recorded at least ten times. The junction and the germline gene differ at one end; a read error may be behind it. This chain joins TRBV5-1 and TRBJ2-1; D is possibly TRBD1 (6 bases). Germline CDR1 SGHRS, CDR2 YFSETQ. This CDR3 contains 14 residues. For the CDR3, the DNA is TGTGCCAGCAGCTTAGGGGACACCTACAATGAGCAGTTCTTC. Amino acid sequence: CASSLGDTYNEQFF.

This clonotype was found a few times. The V gene is TRBV3-1, the J gene TRBJ2-1; 9 bases line up with TRBD2. V lost 1 base, J lost 6 bases, and 7 bases stayed unmatched. Germline V gene lookup returns CDR1 LGHDT and CDR2 YNNKEL (reference sequence). The CDR3 contains 16 residues. The CDR3 region is CASSQALASGANEQFF. CDR3 nucleotide sequence: TGTGCCAGCAGCCAAGCTTTGGCTAGCGGGGCCAATGAGCAGTTCTTC.

About this clonotype: Given a much more abundant clone one base away, this may be a read error. The rearrangement links TRBV7-2 to TRBJ1-1, with 9 bases matching TRBD1. The CDR3 loop spans 15 amino acids. The V segment lost 1 base and the J segment 10 bases; nucleotides outside the gene matches: 10. Germline V gene sequence: CDR1 SGHTA, CDR2 FQGNSA. In DNA, the CDR3 is TGTGCCAGCAGCTTAGGGGGACAGGGAGGCGCTGTAGCTTTCTTT. This sequence encodes CASSLGGQGGAVAFF.

This clonotype has only a few counts. The chain recombines TRBV7-8 with TRBJ1-1; D may be TRBD1 (5 bases). With 0 bases removed from V and 8 bases from J, the gap between germline ends came to 13 bases. The germline gives CDR1 SGHVS, CDR2 FQNEAQ. The CDR3 sequence is 14 residues long. The CDR3 region is CASSLAMGETEAFF. Written as DNA, the CDR3 is TGTGCCAGCAGCTTAGCGATGGGGGAGACCGAAGCTTTCTTT.

This clonotype was counted between two and nine times. The chain joins TRBV4-2 to TRBJ2-1; TRBD2 matches 9 bases. With 2 bases clipped from V and 5 bases from J, the junction kept 10 bases outside the gene matches. This CDR3 is built from 17 residues. In germline, CDR1 is LGHNA, CDR2 YNFKEQ. CDR3 sequence (DNA): TGTGCCAGCAGCCAACGGGGAGAGCTAGCGGGAAACAATGAGCAGTTCTTC. Its protein product is CASSQRGELAGNNEQFF.

This clonotype was picked up many times. The chain employs TRBV28 and TRBJ2-7, with unresolved D. This CDR3 is 12 amino acids long. V was cut by 2 bases and J by 3 bases, with 5 bases left in between. Germline CDR1 MDHEN, CDR2 SYDVKM. CDR3 region: CASSLRNYEQYF. The CDR3 DNA is TGTGCCAGCAGTTTAAGGAACTACGAGCAGTACTTC. The whole variable domain, filled in from reference TRBV28 and TRBJ2-7, reads DVKVTQSSRYLVKRTGEKVFLECVQDMDHENMFWYRQDPGLGLRLIYFSYDVKMKEKGDIPEGYSVSREKKERFSLILESASTNQTSMYLCASSLRNYEQYFGPGTRLTVT.

The V gene is TRBV6-1, the J gene TRBJ2-7; D is ambiguous. The germline gives CDR1 MNHNS, CDR2 SASEGT. V was pared by 5 bases and J by 7 bases, with 9 bases between. This CDR3 contains 11 residues. This chain's CDR3 is CASSSPLEQYF. In nucleotides, the CDR3 is TGTGCCAGCAGTTCCCCCCTAGAGCAGTACTTC.

The chain carries TRBV9 and TRBJ2-7; D not resolved. The germline V gene has CDR1 SGDLS and CDR2 YYNGEE. Between the trimmed V and J ends, which lost 0 bases and 6 bases, there was a span of 13 bases. The CDR3 extends over 14 amino acids. The CDR3: CASSVDLGRVEQYF. The CDR3 coding sequence is TGTGCCAGCAGCGTAGACCTAGGTCGGGTCGAGCAGTACTTC.

This clonotype was detected a few times. This chain connects TRBV7-2 to TRBJ2-7, with 9 nucleotides matching TRBD1. Trimming removed 5 bases from V and 6 bases from J; junction bases left unmatched: 11. The CDR3 loop spans 15 amino acids. Germline CDR1 and CDR2: SGHTA and FQGNSA. The CDR3 loop reads CASSGLGTGFSEQYF. The CDR3 DNA is TGTGCCAGCAGCGGACTGGGGACAGGGTTCTCCGAGCAGTACTTC.

Many counts were recorded for this clonotype. The rearrangement uses TRBV28 and TRBJ2-7, with 7 positions matching TRBD1. The CDR3 sequence is 15 residues long. CDR1 is MDHEN and CDR2 is SYDVKM in the germline V gene. Losses at the gene ends were 6 bases for V and 4 bases for J; bases not matched to a gene: 12. The chain's CDR3 is CASSESYRGRYEQYF. The CDR3, as DNA: TGTGCCAGCAGCGAATCGTACAGGGGTAGATACGAGCAGTACTTC.

Concerning this clonotype: Its ends do not fully match the called genes, so a read error is possible. The chain joins TRBV9 to TRBJ2-2; TRBD1 aligns across 8 bases. CDR3 length: 14 residues. Germline V gene sequence: CDR1 SGDLS, CDR2 YYNGEE. In nucleotides, the CDR3 is TGTGCCAGCAGCCTGGTTCAGCAACAGGGGGAGGTTTTCTTT. Translating gives CASSLVQQQGEVFF.

This clonotype appeared a few times. The rearrangement joins TRBV3-1 to TRBJ2-2; the D is unclear. V lost 1 base to trimming and J lost 4 bases, with 7 bases between them. The CDR3 sequence is 14 residues long. Germline CDR1 and CDR2: LGHDT and YNNKEL (reference sequence). This chain's CDR3 is CASSQAGVTGELFF. In nucleotides, the CDR3 is TGTGCCAGCAGCCAAGCCGGTGTCACCGGGGAGCTGTTTTTT.

The sample holds a few counts of this clonotype. The rearrangement links TRBV5-4 to TRBJ2-5; 9 bases are a match to TRBD2. From germline, CDR1 is SGHNT and CDR2 YYREEE (reference sequence). The CDR3 spans 15 residues. V was clipped by 2 bases and J by 2 bases; unmatched bases: 4. The CDR3 region has the DNA TGTGCCAGCAGCTTCGCGGGAGGGGGTCAAGAGACCCAGTACTTC. This codes for CASSFAGGGQETQYF.

V gene TRBV20-1 combines with J gene TRBJ2-5, with D unclear. Between the trimmed V and J ends, which lost 6 bases and 5 bases, there was a span of 13 bases. This CDR3 has 12 residues. The germline V gene has CDR1 DFQATT and CDR2 SNEGSKA (reference sequence). The chain's CDR3 is CSARGSAETQYF. The DNA for the CDR3 is TGCAGTGCCCGAGGCTCGGCCGAGACCCAGTACTTC.

This clonotype was counted many times. This chain uses TRBV6-1 with TRBJ2-7; the match to TRBD1 covers 9 bases. The germline V gene has CDR1 MNHNS and CDR2 SASEGT. The CDR3 is 15 residues long. The V gene end was trimmed by 4 bases and the J gene end by 4 bases; junction bases not matched to a gene: 8. Written as DNA, the CDR3 is TGTGCCAGCAGTGGCACGAACAGGGGGCGGTACGAGCAGTACTTC. Protein sequence: CASSGTNRGRYEQYF.

This clonotype has just a few counts. The V call is TRBV7-2, the J call TRBJ1-2; perhaps TRBD1 as D (5 bases). V was pared by 4 bases and J by 7 bases, with 22 bases between. There are 16 residues in the CDR3. The germline CDR1 and CDR2 sequences are SGHTA and FQGNSA. CDR3 residues: CASSSLWGGGNGGYTF. The CDR3 DNA reads TGTGCCAGCAGCTCCCTCTGGGGGGGGGGGAATGGTGGCTACACCTTC.

This chain connects TRBV20-1 to TRBJ2-7; TRBD2 agrees at 8 bases. Germline loops: CDR1 DFQATT, CDR2 SNEGSKA (reference sequence). The V gene end was trimmed by 3 bases and the J gene end by 2 bases; junction bases not matched to a gene: 3. The CDR3 runs 13 residues. The CDR3 protein is CSASGRVTYEQYF. CDR3 nucleotides: TGCAGTGCTAGCGGGAGGGTAACCTACGAGCAGTACTTC.

This clonotype has at least ten counts. J is TRBJ2-2 and V is TRBV28; 7 bases map to TRBD2. CDR1 is MDHEN and CDR2 is SYDVKM in the germline V gene. The J segment lost 6 bases and the V segment lost 2 bases, leaving 3 bases of the junction unmatched. The CDR3 has 14 amino acids. CDR3 DNA: TGTGCCAGCAGTTTACGCGGGAGCTCCGGGGAGCTGTTTTTT. Translation: CASSLRGSSGELFF. Supplemented by reference TRBV28 and TRBJ2-2, the full variable domain reads DVKVTQSSRYLVKRTGEKVFLECVQDMDHENMFWYRQDPGLGLRLIYFSYDVKMKEKGDIPEGYSVSREKKERFSLILESASTNQTSMYLCASSLRGSSGELFFGEGSRLTVL.

The chain couples TRBV29-1 to TRBJ2-1; 8 bases are a match to TRBD1. The CDR3 loop spans 12 amino acids. Germline lookup yields CDR1 SQVTM and CDR2 ANQGSEA. Trimming cost V 7 bases and J 6 bases; bases outside gene matches: 5. CDR3: CSAGGAGNEQFF. The CDR3 DNA sequence: TGCAGCGCAGGGGGCGCTGGCAATGAGCAGTTCTTC.

The V call is TRBV7-9, the J call TRBJ2-3, with D uncertain. This CDR3 has 14 amino acids. With 5 bases removed from V and 2 bases from J, the gap between germline ends came to 11 bases. Looked up from germline, CDR1 is SEHNR and CDR2 is FQNEAQ (reference sequence). The CDR3 spells CASSPDLVTDTQYF. DNA of the CDR3: TGTGCCAGCAGCCCAGACCTGGTCACAGATACGCAGTATTTT.

The chain links TRBV7-2 to TRBJ1-2; no reliable D call. The length of the CDR3 is 13 residues. The germline V and J ends were trimmed by 1 base and 9 bases, with 12 bases remaining between them. Germline loops: CDR1 SGHTA, CDR2 FQGNSA. CDR3 sequence reads: CASSLGKGFRYTF. The CDR3 coding sequence is TGTGCCAGCAGCTTAGGGAAAGGTTTTCGCTACACCTTC. Filled out from reference TRBV7-2 and TRBJ1-2, the complete variable domain reads GAGVSQSPSNKVTEKGKDVELRCDPISGHTALYWYRQSLGQGLEFLIYFQGNSAPDKSGLPSDRFSAERTGGSVSTLTIQRTQQEDSAVYLCASSLGKGFRYTFGSGTRLTVV.

This rearrangement joins TRBV18 to TRBJ1-6; D is undetermined. The CDR3 totals 15 residues. The germline V gene encodes CDR1 KGHSH and CDR2 LQKENI. Between the trimmed V and J ends, which lost 2 bases and 7 bases, there was a span of 12 bases. CDR3 in DNA: TGTGCCAGCTCACCATCGGACCGGTCGAATTCACCCCTCCACTTT. The encoded protein is CASSPSDRSNSPLHF.